What follows are 12 T cell receptor beta chains derived from one specimen sequenced in a study of shared clonotypes between healthy human individuals. The table came from immunoSEQ multiplex PCR; TCRdb's copy has only in-frame clones and leaves some out. The table has 1,400,000 or so clones, less than 99% seen once. Sample: naive CD4+ T cells sorted from blood. Subset specified: CD45RA+ positively selected. These receptors were obtained from a man younger than 45 in good health.

V is TRBV7-6 and J is TRBJ1-4; D is undetermined. CDR1 is SGHVS and CDR2 is FNYEAQ in the germline V gene. CDR3 length equals 14 residues. V was clipped by 5 bases and J by 7 bases, with 14 bases between them. The CDR3 loop reads CASSPGPPVEKLFF. Written as DNA, the CDR3 is TGTGCCAGCAGCCCAGGTCCGCCTGTTGAAAAACTGTTTTTT.

The chain has TRBV6-6 and TRBJ2-5; 10 bases are a match to TRBD2. The V segment lost 6 bases and the J segment 2 bases; nucleotides outside the gene matches: 9. CDR1 MNHNY and CDR2 SVGAGI come from the germline V gene (reference sequence). CDR3 size: 16 residues. The CDR3 region is CASRPALAGLQETQYF. The CDR3 nucleotides are TGTGCCAGCAGACCTGCACTAGCGGGATTGCAAGAGACCCAGTACTTC.

The genes are TRBV6-5 and TRBJ1-4; 7 bases match TRBD1. This CDR3 is built from 15 residues. V gave up 0 bases and J gave up 6 bases; unmatched junction bases: 4. Per germline, CDR1 MNHEY and CDR2 SVGAGI. The CDR3 protein is CASSYSMGTDEKLFF. Here the CDR3 DNA reads TGTGCCAGCAGTTACTCGATGGGGACAGATGAAAAACTGTTTTTT.

Remarks on this clone: Germline is not matched at one junction end, which may reflect a read error. The chain links TRBV7-7 to TRBJ2-5; possibly TRBD1 for D (5 bases). Germline V gene lookup returns CDR1 SSHAT and CDR2 FNYEAQ (reference sequence). This CDR3 is 14 amino acids long. CDR3 loop: CASSLGAAQETQYF. The CDR3 nucleotides are TGTGCTAGCAGCTTAGGGGCAGCACAAGAGACCCAGTACTTC.

The chain recombines TRBV4-2 with TRBJ2-3; the D gene is possibly TRBD2 (5 bases). Per germline, CDR1 LGHNA and CDR2 YNFKEQ. Trimming pared 2 bases from V and 4 bases from J, leaving 13 bases between. The CDR3 spans 15 residues. For the CDR3, the DNA is TGTGCCAGCAGCCAATACCGGGGTAGTGCAGATACGCAGTATTTT. Translation gives CASSQYRGSADTQYF.

V usage is TRBV11-2 and J usage is TRBJ2-1; 9 nucleotides align to TRBD2. Trimming cost V 4 bases and J 2 bases; bases outside gene matches: 15. This CDR3 spans 19 amino acids. Germline V gives CDR1 SGHAT, CDR2 FQNNGV. CDR3 residues: CASSSEGGRVPPPYNEQFF. DNA of the CDR3: TGTGCCAGCAGCTCAGAGGGCGGGAGGGTTCCGCCGCCCTACAATGAGCAGTTCTTC.

V and J are TRBV19 and TRBJ2-1, with D hard to call. Per the germline V gene, CDR1 is LNHDA and CDR2 is SQIVND (reference sequence). Trimming shortened V by 7 bases and J by 4 bases, and 14 bases separated the two germline ends. The CDR3 runs to 14 residues. The chain's CDR3 is CASKASYPYNEQFF. The CDR3 nucleotides are TGTGCCAGTAAGGCTTCCTACCCTTACAATGAGCAGTTCTTC.

A remark on this clone: Other DNA sequences of this sample code for an identical CDR3. DNA of the CDR3: TGTGCCAGCAGCCCCCGCGGTAGCGGCCTTAATGAGCAGTTCTTC. It encodes CASSPRGSGLNEQFF. The V gene is TRBV7-9, the J gene TRBJ2-1, with D possibly being TRBD2 (6 bases). V was trimmed by 5 bases and J by 7 bases, leaving 18 bases between them. Germline CDR1 SEHNR, CDR2 FQNEAQ (reference sequence). This CDR3 contains 15 residues.

The genes are TRBV5-4 and TRBJ2-7, with a weak D call TRBD1 (6 bases). There are 15 residues in the CDR3. V was trimmed by 4 bases and J by 4 bases, leaving 18 bases between them. Germline V CDR1 and CDR2: SGHNT, YYREEE (reference sequence). The CDR3 nucleotides read TGTGCCAGCAGCGTACAGGGTCGGGTGGGATACGAGCAGTACTTC. Protein: CASSVQGRVGYEQYF. Based on the CDR3 plus reference TRBV5-4 and TRBJ2-7, the full variable domain is ETGVTQSPTHLIKTRGQQVTLRCSSQSGHNTVSWYQQALGQGPQFIFQYYREEENGRGNFPPRFSGLQFPNYSSELNVNALELDDSALYLCASSVQGRVGYEQYFGPGTRLTVT.

The V and J genes are TRBV14 and TRBJ2-3, with D possibly being TRBD1 (5 bases). The V and J ends lost 0 bases and 4 bases respectively, with 17 bases between them. This CDR3 has 17 amino acids. From germline, CDR1 is SGHDN and CDR2 FVKESK. The CDR3 loop reads CASSQEFGGHGSDTQYF. CDR3 bases: TGTGCCAGCAGCCAAGAATTCGGTGGACACGGATCAGATACGCAGTATTTT.

This chain connects TRBV7-2 to TRBJ1-1; 9 nucleotides align to TRBD1. The CDR3 consists of 16 residues. J gave up 4 bases and V 5 bases, and 11 bases lay outside the gene matches. Germline V gives CDR1 SGHTA, CDR2 FQGNSA. The CDR3 loop reads CASSKDRGSFGTEAFF. The CDR3, as DNA: TGTGCCAGCAGCAAGGACAGGGGCTCTTTTGGCACTGAAGCTTTCTTT.

The chain links TRBV10-3 to TRBJ1-5; D remains unclear. Germline values: CDR1 ENHRY, CDR2 SYGVKD. This CDR3 has 14 residues. Deletions cut 6 bases from V and 2 bases from J, with 11 bases between. The CDR3 nucleotides are TGTGCCATCAGCGACCGGGAGGGCAATCAGCCCCAGCATTTT. Protein product: CAISDREGNQPQHF.